In its sample, the clone carrying this TCR beta chain was seen many times. Its antigen is not known. Template switching introduced a universal primer site, and the cDNA bore unique molecular identifiers. TCRdb used MiXCR to reprocess the 5' RACE reads, holding one entry per CDR3 protein. This table holds roughly 260,000 distinct CDR3 sequences, approximately 8% found once. This entry is derived from a study of identical twins. J lost 4 bases, V lost 4 bases, and 10 bases had no gene match. Germline lookup yields CDR1 SGHAT and CDR2 FQDESV (reference sequence). The CDR3 is 18 residues long. Whole-study findings and limits: Twin sharing of out-of-frame TCR alpha was underestimated by models in monozygotic pairs. Within cord blood, abundant beta clonotypes carried fewer insertions, but memory repertoires showed no such trend.

The sample was also reused in another study, on yellow fever vaccine responses in identical twins.

This TCR came from a woman under 30 in good health. The sample taken for sequencing was CD8+ T cells sorted from blood. This rearrangement joins TRBV11-1 to TRBJ2-3, with TRBD2 matching over 14 bases. CDR3: CASSSGLAGEAYSDTQYF. The CDR3 DNA reads TGTGCCAGCAGCTCGGGACTAGCGGGAGAGGCGTATTCAGATACGCAGTATTTT.